This TCR beta chain was sequenced during a study of cytomegalovirus exposure and HLA in healthy donors. This clone was recorded once. PCR employed 60 Vbeta and 13 Jbeta primers. Libraries were prepared by immunoSEQ multiplex PCR; TCRdb keeps only in-frame clonotypes and omits some of them. The profile shows around 300,000 clones, approximately 84% of them singletons. This CDR3 has 21 amino acids. The receptor's source is a woman aged 40 to 49 in good health and CMV-seropositive. This chain uses TRBV1 with TRBJ2-3; the table's D call, TRBD2, was not checked against the DNA. TRBV1 is listed as a pseudogene. The sample consisted of PBMCs. CDR3 DNA sequence: TGCACCAGCAGCCAAGGGTTTTGTTGTAGCGGGCCCCCCCACAACACAGATACGCAGTATTTT. Protein product: CTSSQGFCCSGPPHNTDTQYF.